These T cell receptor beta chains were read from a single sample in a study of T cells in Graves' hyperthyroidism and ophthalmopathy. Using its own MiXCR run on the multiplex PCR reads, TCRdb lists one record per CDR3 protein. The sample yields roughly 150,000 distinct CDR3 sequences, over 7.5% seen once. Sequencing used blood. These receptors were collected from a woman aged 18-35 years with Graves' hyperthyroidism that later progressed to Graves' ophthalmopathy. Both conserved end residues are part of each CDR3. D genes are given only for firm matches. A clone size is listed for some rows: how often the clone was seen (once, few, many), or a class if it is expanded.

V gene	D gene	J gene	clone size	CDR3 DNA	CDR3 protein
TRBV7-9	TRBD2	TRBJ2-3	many	TGTGCCAGCAGGAGACTAGCGGGAGGGGATACGCAGTATTTT	CASRRLAGGDTQYF
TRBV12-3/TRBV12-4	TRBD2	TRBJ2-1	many	TGTGCCAGCAGGGCAACTAGCGGGAGGGTATCAAATGAGCAGTTCTTC	CASRATSGRVSNEQFF
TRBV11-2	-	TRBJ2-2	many	TGTGCCAGCAGCCACAGGGCCGGGGAGCTGTTTTTT	CASSHRAGELFF
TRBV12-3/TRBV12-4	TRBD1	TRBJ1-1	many	TGTGCCAGCGGACAGGGTTGGAGAGAAGCTTTCTTT	CASGQGWREAFF
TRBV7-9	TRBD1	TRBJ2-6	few	TGTGCCAGCAGCCCGACAGGGCCTGGGGCCAACGTCCTGACTTTC	CASSPTGPGANVLTF
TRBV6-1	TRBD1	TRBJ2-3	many	TGTGCCAGCAGTGAGGGGCCACACAGGGGCGCGGATACGCAGTATTTT	CASSEGPHRGADTQYF
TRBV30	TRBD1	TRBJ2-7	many	TGTGCCTCGACGCTCCACAGGGGGCTTAACGAGCAGTACTTC	CASTLHRGLNEQYF
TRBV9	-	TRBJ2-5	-	TGTGCCAGCAGCACCTCCGGGACTGAAGGGGAGACCCAGTACTTC	CASSTSGTEGETQYF
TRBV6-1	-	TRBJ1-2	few	TGTGCCAGCACCAGATACAGGGAGGGTAACTATGGCTACACCTTC	CASTRYREGNYGYTF
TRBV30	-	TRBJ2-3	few	TGTGCCTGGAATGAGACAGATACGCAGTATTTT	CAWNETDTQYF
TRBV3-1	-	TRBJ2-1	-	TGTGCCAGCAGCCAAGATTGGGGGGGGGGCGTAAATGAGCAGTTCTTC	CASSQDWGGGVNEQFF
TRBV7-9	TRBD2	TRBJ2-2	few	TGTGCCAGCAGCCGCGGGAGGGACACCGGGGAGCTGTTTTTT	CASSRGRDTGELFF
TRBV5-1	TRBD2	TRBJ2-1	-	TGCGCCAGCAGCGGGACTAGCGGGAGGCGGGATGAGCAGTTCTTC	CASSGTSGRRDEQFF
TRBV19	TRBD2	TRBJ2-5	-	TGTGCCACCTCAAGGGGGACTAGCGGGGCAGAGACCCAGTACTTC	CATSRGTSGAETQYF
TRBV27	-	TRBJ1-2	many	TGTGCCAGCAGTTTTGACAGAAACTATGGCTACACCTTC	CASSFDRNYGYTF
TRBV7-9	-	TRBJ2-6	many	TGTGCCAGCAGCTTAGTCGGATATGGGGCCAACGTCCTGACTTTC	CASSLVGYGANVLTF
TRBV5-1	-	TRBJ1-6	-	TGCGCCAGCAGCTTGACAGGGAAAAATAATTCACCCCTCCACTTT	CASSLTGKNNSPLHF
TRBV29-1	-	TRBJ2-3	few	TGCAGCGTTGAAAATCGGGACGTAGATTTGGATACGCAGTATTTT	CSVENRDVDLDTQYF
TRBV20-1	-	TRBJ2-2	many	TGCAGTGCTACCTATGGGCCAGACTCGAACACCGGGGAGCTGTTTTTT	CSATYGPDSNTGELFF
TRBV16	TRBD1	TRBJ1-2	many	TGTGCCAGCAGCCAATCAGGGGGCTCTAACTATGGCTACACCTTC	CASSQSGGSNYGYTF
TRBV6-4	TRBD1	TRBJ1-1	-	TGTGCCAGCATCAGGGGGGGCAGCGACACTGAAGCTTTCTTT	CASIRGGSDTEAFF
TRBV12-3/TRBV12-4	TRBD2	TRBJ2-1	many	TGTGCCAGCAGTTTTCTGAGGGACAGGGAACTAGCGGGAGGGCCAGGCTCCTACAATGAGCAGTTCTTC	CASSFLRDRELAGGPGSYNEQFF
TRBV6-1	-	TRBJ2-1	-	TGTGCCAGCAGTCCTGCTGGGACACGCTCCTACAATGAGCAGTTCTTC	CASSPAGTRSYNEQFF
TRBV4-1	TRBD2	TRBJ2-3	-	TGCGCCAGCAGCAAAACTAGCGCAGATACGCAGTATTTT	CASSKTSADTQYF
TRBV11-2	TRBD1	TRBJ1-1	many	TGTGCCAGCAGCCGCCACAGGGGGGAGAACACTGAAGCTTTCTTT	CASSRHRGENTEAFF
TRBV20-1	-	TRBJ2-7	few	TGCAGTGCTAGAGATCCCCGACGAGGACCCTACGAGCAGTACTTC	CSARDPRRGPYEQYF
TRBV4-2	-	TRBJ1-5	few	TGTGCCAGCAGCCAAGGAGGTGAGGGGTCGTGGCCCCAGCATTTT	CASSQGGEGSWPQHF
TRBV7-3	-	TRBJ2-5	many	TGTGCCAGCAGCTTAGAGGGCAGGGGAGGTGAGACCCAGTACTTC	CASSLEGRGGETQYF
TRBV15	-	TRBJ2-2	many	TGTGCCACCAGCAGAGATCTTCGGCAGGTTATACACGGGGAGCTGTTTTTT	CATSRDLRQVIHGELFF
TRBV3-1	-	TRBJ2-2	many	TGTGCCAGCAGCCCGACCGACACGAACACCGGGGAGCTGTTTTTT	CASSPTDTNTGELFF
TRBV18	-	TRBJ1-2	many	TGTGCCAGCTCAGGGACGGCTAACTATGGCTACACCTTC	CASSGTANYGYTF
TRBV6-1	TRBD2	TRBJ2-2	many	TGTGCCAGCAGTTTGCGGGAGTTTTTGAACACCGGGGAGCTGTTTTTT	CASSLREFLNTGELFF